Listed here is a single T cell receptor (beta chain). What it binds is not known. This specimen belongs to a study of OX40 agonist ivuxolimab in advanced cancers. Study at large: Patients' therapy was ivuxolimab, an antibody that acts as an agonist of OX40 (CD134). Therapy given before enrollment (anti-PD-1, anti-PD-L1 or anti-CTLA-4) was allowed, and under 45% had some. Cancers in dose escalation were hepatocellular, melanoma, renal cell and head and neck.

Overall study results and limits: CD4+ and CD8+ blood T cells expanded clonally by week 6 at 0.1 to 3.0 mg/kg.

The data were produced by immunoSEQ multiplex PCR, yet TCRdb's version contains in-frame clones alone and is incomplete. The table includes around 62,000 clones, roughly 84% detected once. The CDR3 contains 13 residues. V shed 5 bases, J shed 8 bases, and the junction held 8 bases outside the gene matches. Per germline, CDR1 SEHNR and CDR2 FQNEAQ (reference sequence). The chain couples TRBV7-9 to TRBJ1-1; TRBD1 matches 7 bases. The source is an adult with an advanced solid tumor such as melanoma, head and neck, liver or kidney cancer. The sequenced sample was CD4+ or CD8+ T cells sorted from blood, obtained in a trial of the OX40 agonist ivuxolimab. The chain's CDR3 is CASSPGTEREAFF. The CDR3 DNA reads TGTGCCAGCAGCCCCGGGACAGAGAGGGAAGCTTTCTTT.